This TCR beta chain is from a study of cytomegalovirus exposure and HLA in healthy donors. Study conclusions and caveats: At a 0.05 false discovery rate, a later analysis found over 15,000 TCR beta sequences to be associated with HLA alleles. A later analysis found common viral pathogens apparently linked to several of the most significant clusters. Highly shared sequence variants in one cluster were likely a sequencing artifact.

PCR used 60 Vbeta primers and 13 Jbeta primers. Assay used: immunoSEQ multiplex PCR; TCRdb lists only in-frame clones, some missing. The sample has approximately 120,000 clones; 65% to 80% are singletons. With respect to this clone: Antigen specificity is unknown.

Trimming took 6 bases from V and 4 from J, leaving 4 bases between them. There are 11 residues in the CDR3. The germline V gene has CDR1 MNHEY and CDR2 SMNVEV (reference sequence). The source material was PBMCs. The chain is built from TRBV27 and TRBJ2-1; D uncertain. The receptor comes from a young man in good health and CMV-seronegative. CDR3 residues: CASRLYNEQFF. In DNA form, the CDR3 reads TGTGCCAGCAGACTTTACAATGAGCAGTTCTTC.